These T cell receptor beta chains were read from a single sample in a study of TIL therapy for anti-PD-1-resistant metastatic lung cancer. Method: immunoSEQ multiplex PCR; TCRdb's copy keeps in-frame clones and lacks some. The sample contains over 20,000 clones, about 78% of which appear only once. Here the sequenced sample was blood, taken at baseline. The receptors shown here come from a person between 25 and 79 years old with non-small cell lung cancer. Both conserved end residues are part of each CDR3. Each record gives: V gene, clone size, J gene, CDR3 protein. Some rows have no size entry. The others give once, few or many, or a class for an expanded clone.

TRBV7-2,.,TRBJ2-5,CASSPWGTQYF
TRBV10-3,.,.,CASGQGALGIYEQYF
TRBV27,once,TRBJ2-1,CASSLSERYNEQFF
TRBV15,.,TRBJ2-2,CATSRERDGGGPSGRTGELFF
TRBV10-1,.,TRBJ2-7,CASSELTSGVPYEQYF
TRBV28,.,TRBJ2-7,CASSIGQIYYEQYF
TRBV6-1,.,TRBJ2-7,CASGLEVFYEQYF
TRBV11-3,once,TRBJ2-2,CASSLGKAGELFF
TRBV11-1,.,TRBJ1-6,CASSFRGADSPLHF
TRBV6-6,.,TRBJ2-7,CASSYGQGATYEQYF
TRBV9,.,TRBJ2-1,CASSVGWGQLNEQFF
TRBV7-9,.,TRBJ1-4,CASSGSNEKLFF
TRBV13,.,TRBJ2-7,CASSLKTSKTYEQYF
TRBV10-3,.,TRBJ2-3,CAIRGGARGTDTQYF
TRBV18,.,TRBJ2-7,CASSPRGYLLEQYF
TRBV5-1,few,TRBJ2-1,CASRPTGESGSWNNEQFF
TRBV4-3,.,TRBJ2-3,CASSQGTGLGFDTQYF
TRBV25-1,.,TRBJ2-5,CASSESGGPKTQYF
TRBV15,.,.,CATSSIIWGSSYEQYF
TRBV19,.,TRBJ1-5,CASSSGLPPQHF